The rows below give T cell receptor beta chains drawn from one sample of a study of cytomegalovirus exposure and HLA in healthy donors. Sequencing was performed with immunoSEQ multiplex PCR; in TCRdb, only in-frame clones are kept and a portion is missing. The table includes about 140,000 clones, about 86% detected once. Input material: PBMCs. These receptors came from a man younger than 35 in good health and CMV-seronegative. Each CDR3 is given without its conserved first and last residue. Each record gives: clone size, J gene, V gene, CDR3 protein. Clone size, where shown, is once, few, many, or a class for clones that have expanded.

>NA|TRBJ1-5|TRBV6-1
ASTPGGNQPQH
>NA|TRBJ2-7|TRBV28
ASSLVLDYEQY
>once|TRBJ2-3|TRBV5-1
ASSLELAGTDTQY
>NA|TRBJ2-7|TRBV7-9
ASSSTGGGHYYEQY
>NA|TRBJ1-4|TRBV5-1
ASSLTATTNEKLF
>NA|TRBJ1-1|TRBV2
ASRQGLNTEAF
>NA|TRBJ2-3|TRBV19
ASRGTSGGIADTQY
>NA|TRBJ2-7|TRBV10-3
AISAAQRRSYEQY
>NA|TRBJ1-5|TRBV7-9
ASSPEIQDISNQPQH
>NA|TRBJ2-2|TRBV5-1
ASSSLTTGPGELF
>NA|TRBJ1-5|TRBV15
ATSPIGQSRYQPQH
>NA|TRBJ2-7|TRBV4-1
ASSQEGLIVYEQY
>NA|TRBJ1-2|TRBV2
ASRTYWTDSMGYT
>NA|TRBJ1-2|TRBV6-5
ASSQRGLWYGYT
>NA|TRBJ2-7|TRBV28
ASSYAGLANSYEQY
>once|TRBJ2-7|TRBV2
ASSEQGQPYEQY
>NA|TRBJ1-1|TRBV10-3
AISEPHGGPNTEAF
>few|TRBJ1-2|TRBV7-2
ASTSGGRDGYT
>NA|TRBJ2-5|TRBV28
ASSFTPGHSY
>NA|TRBJ2-6|TRBV18
ASSPRGRGQSGANVLT
>NA|TRBJ2-7|TRBV28
ASSQKTSIHEQY
>NA|TRBJ1-4|TRBV11-2
ASSPDRGREKLF
>NA|TRBJ1-2|TRBV28
ASLSQTNYGYT
>NA|TRBJ2-7|TRBV4-1
ASSQDWKGAHSYEQY
>NA|TRBJ2-5|TRBV27
ASSLGDFEDQY
>NA|TRBJ2-3|TRBV5-1
ASSLETHLVADTQY
>once|TRBJ2-1|TRBV10-3
AISRTSGGGYNEQF
>NA|TRBJ2-1|TRBV2
ASISVYNEQF
>NA|TRBJ1-1|TRBV28
ASSLPQGRTEAF
>NA|TRBJ2-3|TRBV12-5
ASGLVLRGLAVNTDTQY
>NA|TRBJ2-2|TRBV5-1
ASSLVTGQTGELF
>NA|TRBJ2-7|TRBV25-1
ASSVESTGQAYEQY
>NA|TRBJ2-1|TRBV6-5
ASSYLSGRTFNEQF
>NA|TRBJ2-1|TRBV15
ATSRVTLAGVSNEQF
>NA|TRBJ1-4|TRBV5-1
ASRPGHGATNEKLF
>NA|TRBJ2-1|TRBV4-3
ASSQGGTSGYNEQF
>NA|TRBJ2-4|TRBV2
ASSDGTVKNIQY
>NA|TRBJ1-4|TRBV30
AWSVPGATNEKLF
>NA|TRBJ2-5|TRBV5-6
ASSLAFGLAGGETQY
>NA|TRBJ1-5|TRBV28
ASSLLTDAWHQPQH
>NA|TRBJ1-1|TRBV2
ASSEHGNTEAF
>NA|TRBJ2-6|TRBV19
ASSITGANVLT
>NA|TRBJ1-3|TRBV6-1
ASSERYVRGSAGNTIY
>NA|TRBJ2-5|TRBV5-4
ASSLGGGRTEQETQY
>NA|TRBJ2-1|TRBV7-9
ASSPQGELFSNEQF